These 6 T cell receptor beta chains came from one sample sequenced in a study of T cell repertoires in cytomegalovirus infection. Antigen specificity for these receptors is unknown. TCRdb fed the reads into MiXCR, producing one record per CDR3 protein. The sample lists around 750,000 distinct CDR3 sequences, around a third occurring once. The source material was cultured CD8+ T cells from PBMCs, sampled from culture after CMV antigen stimulation. The source is a human donor in good health (CMV status not recorded). Some clones in this sample may be carry-over from other donors' samples.

The chain is built from TRBV6-5 and TRBJ1-4; D remains ambiguous. Per the germline V gene, CDR1 is MNHEY and CDR2 is SVGAGI. V dropped 2 bases and J dropped 6 bases, with 10 bases sitting between them. The CDR3 contains 14 residues. CDR3: CASSYRGRDEKLFF. The CDR3 DNA follows: TGTGCCAGCAGTTACCGGGGTCGCGATGAAAAACTGTTTTTT.

This clonotype was picked up many times. The J gene is TRBJ2-2, the V gene TRBV11-3; no clear D gene. The V gene lost 2 bases and the J gene lost 3 bases, with 7 bases spanning the gap. The CDR3 is 14 amino acids. Germline CDR1 SGHNT, CDR2 YENEEA. The DNA for the CDR3 is TGTGCCAGCAGCTTACGGGCTTACACCGGGGAGCTGTTTTTT. Encoded protein: CASSLRAYTGELFF.

J is TRBJ2-1 and V is TRBV27; no reliable D call. The CDR3 covers 14 residues. The ends were cut back, 3 bases at V and 0 bases at J, with 6 bases in the middle. Per the germline V gene, CDR1 is MNHEY and CDR2 is SMNVEV (reference sequence). The CDR3 protein is CASSFFGSYNEQFF. In DNA, the CDR3 is TGTGCCAGCAGTTTTTTTGGCTCCTACAATGAGCAGTTCTTC.

This clonotype was seen more than once but under ten times. V usage is TRBV2 and J usage is TRBJ2-5; 7 bases are shared with TRBD1. The CDR3 runs 15 residues. In germline, CDR1 is SNHLY, CDR2 FYNNEI. Trimming at V came to 3 bases and at J to 4 bases, leaving 8 bases not matched to a gene. CDR3 residues: CASSEWAGGRETQYF. CDR3 DNA sequence: TGTGCCAGCAGTGAGTGGGCAGGGGGTAGAGAGACCCAGTACTTC.

The rearrangement joins TRBV12-3 or TRBV12-4 to TRBJ1-1; TRBD1 might be the D (5 bases). The CDR3 is 15 amino acids. The germline V and J ends were trimmed by 7 bases and 3 bases, with 18 bases remaining between them. The CDR3 loop reads CASTPHRGGDTEAFF. Written as DNA, the CDR3 is TGTGCCAGCACCCCCCACCGCGGAGGGGACACTGAAGCTTTCTTT.

In this sample, this clonotype turned up many times. An end of the junction does not agree with germline; a read error may underlie this. V usage is TRBV27 and J usage is TRBJ1-5; unclear D gene. Per the germline V gene, CDR1 is MNHEY and CDR2 is SMNVEV (reference sequence). The CDR3 has 14 residues. DNA for the CDR3: TGTGCCAGCAGCTTATCAGATAGCAATCAGCCCCAGCATTTT. Translated: CASSLSDSNQPQHF.